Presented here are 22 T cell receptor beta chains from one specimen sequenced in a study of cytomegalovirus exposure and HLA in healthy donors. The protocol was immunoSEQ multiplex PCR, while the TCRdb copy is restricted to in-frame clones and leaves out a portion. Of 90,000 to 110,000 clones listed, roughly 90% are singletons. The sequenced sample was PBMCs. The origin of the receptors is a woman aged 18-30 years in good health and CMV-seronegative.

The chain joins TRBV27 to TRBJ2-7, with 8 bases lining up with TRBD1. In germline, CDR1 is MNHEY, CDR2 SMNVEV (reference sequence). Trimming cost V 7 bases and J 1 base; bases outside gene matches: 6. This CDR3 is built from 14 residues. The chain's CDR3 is CASNHRGESYEQYF. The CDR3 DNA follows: TGTGCCAGCAACCACAGGGGGGAATCCTACGAGCAGTACTTC.

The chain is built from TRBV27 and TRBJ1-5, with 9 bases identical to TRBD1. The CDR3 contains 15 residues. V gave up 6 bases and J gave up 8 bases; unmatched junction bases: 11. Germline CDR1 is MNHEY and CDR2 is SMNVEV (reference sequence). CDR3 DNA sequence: TGTGCCAGCAGCTCCGGGACAGGGACCTCGGAGCCCCAGCATTTT. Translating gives CASSSGTGTSEPQHF.

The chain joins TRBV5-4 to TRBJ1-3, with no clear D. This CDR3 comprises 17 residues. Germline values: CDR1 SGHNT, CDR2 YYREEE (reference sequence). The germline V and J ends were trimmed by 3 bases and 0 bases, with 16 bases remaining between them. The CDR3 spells CASSSTPSHSSGNTIYF. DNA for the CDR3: TGTGCCAGCAGCTCCACCCCTTCACACAGCTCTGGAAACACCATATATTTT. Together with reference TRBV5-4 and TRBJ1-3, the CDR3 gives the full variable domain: ETGVTQSPTHLIKTRGQQVTLRCSSQSGHNTVSWYQQALGQGPQFIFQYYREEENGRGNFPPRFSGLQFPNYSSELNVNALELDDSALYLCASSSTPSHSSGNTIYFGEGSWLTVV.

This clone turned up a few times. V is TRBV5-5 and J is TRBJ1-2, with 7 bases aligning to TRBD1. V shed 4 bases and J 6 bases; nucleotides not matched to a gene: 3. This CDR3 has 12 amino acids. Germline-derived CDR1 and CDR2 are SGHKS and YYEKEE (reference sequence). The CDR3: CASSRDRDGYTF. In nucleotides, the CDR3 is TGTGCCAGCAGCCGAGACAGGGATGGCTACACCTTC.

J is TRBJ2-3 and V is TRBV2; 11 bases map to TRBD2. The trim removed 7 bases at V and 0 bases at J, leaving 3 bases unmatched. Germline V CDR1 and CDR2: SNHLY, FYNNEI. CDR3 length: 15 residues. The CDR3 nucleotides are TGTGCCAGCACCGGGACTAGCGGTAGCACAGATACGCAGTATTTT. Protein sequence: CASTGTSGSTDTQYF.

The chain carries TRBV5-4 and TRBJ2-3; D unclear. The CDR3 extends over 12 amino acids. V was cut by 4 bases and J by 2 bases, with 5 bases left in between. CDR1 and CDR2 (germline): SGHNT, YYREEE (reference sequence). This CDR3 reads CASSVFTDTQYF. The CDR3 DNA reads TGTGCCAGCAGCGTATTCACAGATACGCAGTATTTT. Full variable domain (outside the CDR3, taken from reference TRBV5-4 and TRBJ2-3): ETGVTQSPTHLIKTRGQQVTLRCSSQSGHNTVSWYQQALGQGPQFIFQYYREEENGRGNFPPRFSGLQFPNYSSELNVNALELDDSALYLCASSVFTDTQYFGPGTRLTVL.

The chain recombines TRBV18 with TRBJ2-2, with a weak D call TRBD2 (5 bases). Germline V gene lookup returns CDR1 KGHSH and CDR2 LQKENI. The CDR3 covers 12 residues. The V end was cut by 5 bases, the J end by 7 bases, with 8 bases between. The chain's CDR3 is CASSSTSGELFF. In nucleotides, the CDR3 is TGTGCCAGCTCATCCACTAGCGGGGAGCTGTTTTTT.

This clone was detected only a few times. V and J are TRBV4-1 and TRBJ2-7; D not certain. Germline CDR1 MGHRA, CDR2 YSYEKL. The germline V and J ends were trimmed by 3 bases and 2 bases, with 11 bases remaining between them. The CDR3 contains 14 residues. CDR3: CASSQNTQTYEQYF. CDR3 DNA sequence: TGCGCCAGCAGCCAGAATACACAAACCTACGAGCAGTACTTC.

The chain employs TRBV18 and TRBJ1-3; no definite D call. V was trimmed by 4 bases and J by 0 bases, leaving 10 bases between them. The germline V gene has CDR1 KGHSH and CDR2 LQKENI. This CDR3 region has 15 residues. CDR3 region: CASSQARNSGNTIYF. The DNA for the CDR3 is TGTGCCAGCTCACAGGCCAGGAACTCTGGAAACACCATATATTTT. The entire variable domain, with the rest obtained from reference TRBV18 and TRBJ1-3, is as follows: NAGVMQNPRHLVRRRGQEARLRCSPMKGHSHVYWYRQLPEEGLKFMVYLQKENIIDESGMPKERFSAEFPKEGPSILRIQQVVRGDSAAYFCASSQARNSGNTIYFGEGSWLTVV.

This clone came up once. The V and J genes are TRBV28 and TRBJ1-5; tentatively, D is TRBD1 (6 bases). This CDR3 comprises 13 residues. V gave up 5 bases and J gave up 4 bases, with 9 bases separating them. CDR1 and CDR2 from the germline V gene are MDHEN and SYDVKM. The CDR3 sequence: CASSPQGNQPQHF. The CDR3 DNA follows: TGTGCCAGCAGTCCCCAGGGGAATCAGCCCCAGCATTTT.

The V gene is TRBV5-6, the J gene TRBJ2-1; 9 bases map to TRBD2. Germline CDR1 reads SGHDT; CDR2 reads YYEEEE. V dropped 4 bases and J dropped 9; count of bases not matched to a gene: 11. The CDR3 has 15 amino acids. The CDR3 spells CASSPDRGGAFEQFF. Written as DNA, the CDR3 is TGTGCCAGCAGCCCCGATCGCGGGGGGGCCTTTGAGCAGTTCTTC. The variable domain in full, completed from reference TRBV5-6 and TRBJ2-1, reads DAGVTQSPTHLIKTRGQQVTLRCSPKSGHDTVSWYQQALGQGPQFIFQYYEEEERQRGNFPDRFSGHQFPNYSSELNVNALLLGDSALYLCASSPDRGGAFEQFFGPGTRLTVL.

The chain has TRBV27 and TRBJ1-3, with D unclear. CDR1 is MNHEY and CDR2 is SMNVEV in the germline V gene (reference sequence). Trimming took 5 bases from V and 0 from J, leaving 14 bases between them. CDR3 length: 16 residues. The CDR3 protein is CASSPRQTLSGNTIYF. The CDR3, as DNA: TGTGCCAGCAGTCCAAGACAAACCCTCTCTGGAAACACCATATATTTT.

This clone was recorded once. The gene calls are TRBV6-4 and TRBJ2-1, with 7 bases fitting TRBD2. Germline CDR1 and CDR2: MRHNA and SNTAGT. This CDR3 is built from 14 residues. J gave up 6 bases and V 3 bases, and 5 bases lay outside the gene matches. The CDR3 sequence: CASSDFRGSNEQFF. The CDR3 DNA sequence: TGTGCCAGCAGTGATTTCCGCGGGAGCAATGAGCAGTTCTTC.

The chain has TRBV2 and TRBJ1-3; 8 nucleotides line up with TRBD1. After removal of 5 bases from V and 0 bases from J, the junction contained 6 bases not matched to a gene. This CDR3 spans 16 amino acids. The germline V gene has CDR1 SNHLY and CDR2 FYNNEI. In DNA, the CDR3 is TGTGCCAGCAGTATAGGCGGACAGGGCTCTGGAAACACCATATATTTT. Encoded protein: CASSIGGQGSGNTIYF.

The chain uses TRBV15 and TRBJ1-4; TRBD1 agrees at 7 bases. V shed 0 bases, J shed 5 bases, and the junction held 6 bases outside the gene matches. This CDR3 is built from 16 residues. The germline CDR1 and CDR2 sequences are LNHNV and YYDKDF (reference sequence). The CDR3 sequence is CATSRDSEGANEKLFF. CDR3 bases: TGTGCCACCAGCAGAGATTCCGAGGGGGCCAATGAAAAACTGTTTTTT. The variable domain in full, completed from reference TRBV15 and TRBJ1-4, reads DAMVIQNPRYQVTQFGKPVTLSCSQTLNHNVMYWYQQKSSQAPKLLFHYYDKDFNNEADTPDNFQSRRPNTSFCFLDIRSPGLGDTAMYLCATSRDSEGANEKLFFGSGTQLSVL.

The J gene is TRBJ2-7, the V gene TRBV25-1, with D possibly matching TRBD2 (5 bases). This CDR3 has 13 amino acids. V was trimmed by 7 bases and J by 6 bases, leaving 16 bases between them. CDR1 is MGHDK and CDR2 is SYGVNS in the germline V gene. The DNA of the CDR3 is TGTGCCAGCACTGAGGGAGCATCGCTCGAGCAGTACTTC. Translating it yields CASTEGASLEQYF.

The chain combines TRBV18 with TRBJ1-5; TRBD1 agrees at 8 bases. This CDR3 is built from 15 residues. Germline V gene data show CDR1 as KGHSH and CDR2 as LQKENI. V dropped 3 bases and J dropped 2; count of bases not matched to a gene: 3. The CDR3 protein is CASSPGQGRNQPQHF. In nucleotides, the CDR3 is TGTGCCAGCTCACCCGGACAGGGTCGCAATCAGCCCCAGCATTTT.

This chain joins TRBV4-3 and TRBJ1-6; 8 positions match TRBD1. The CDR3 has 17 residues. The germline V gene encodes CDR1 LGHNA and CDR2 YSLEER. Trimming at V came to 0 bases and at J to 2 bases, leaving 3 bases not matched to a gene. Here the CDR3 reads CASSQDQGQAYNSPLHF. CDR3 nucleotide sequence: TGCGCCAGCAGCCAAGATCAGGGACAGGCCTATAATTCACCCCTCCACTTT.

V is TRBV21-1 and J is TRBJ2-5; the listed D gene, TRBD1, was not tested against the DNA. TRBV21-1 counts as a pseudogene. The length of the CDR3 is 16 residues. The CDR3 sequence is CASSPPRDRGVETQYF. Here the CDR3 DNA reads TGTGCCAGCAGCCCACCCCGGGACAGGGGGGTGGAGACCCAGTACTTC.

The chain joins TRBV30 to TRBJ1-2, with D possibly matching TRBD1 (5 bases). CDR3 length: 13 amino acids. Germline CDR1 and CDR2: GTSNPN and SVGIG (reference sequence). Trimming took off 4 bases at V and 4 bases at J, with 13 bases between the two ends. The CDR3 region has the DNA TGTGCCTGGACAAAACAGGATATCTATGGCTACACCTTC. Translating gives CAWTKQDIYGYTF.

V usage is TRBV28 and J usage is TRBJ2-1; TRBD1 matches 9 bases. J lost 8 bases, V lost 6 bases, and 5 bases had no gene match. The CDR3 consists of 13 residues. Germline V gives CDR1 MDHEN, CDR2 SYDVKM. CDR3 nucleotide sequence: TGTGCCAGCAGGGGACAGGGTTCCGATGAGCAGTTCTTC. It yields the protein CASRGQGSDEQFF.

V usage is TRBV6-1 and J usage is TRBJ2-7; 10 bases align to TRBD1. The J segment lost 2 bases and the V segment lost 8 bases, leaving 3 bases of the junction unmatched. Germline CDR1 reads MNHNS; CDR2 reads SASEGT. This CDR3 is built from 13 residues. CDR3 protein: CASPGQGTYEQYF. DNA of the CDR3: TGTGCCAGCCCGGGACAGGGGACCTACGAGCAGTACTTC.